This T cell receptor beta chain was captured by sequencing in a study of CD8+CD57+ T cells in acquired aplastic anemia. On this clonotype: One end of the junction fails to match germline, which may point to a read error.

Genomic DNA acted as the template from which TCR beta VDJ combination and CDR3 sequence profiling were carried out. TCRdb analysed the reads with MiXCR anew, one entry per CDR3 protein. The repertoire holds some 290,000 distinct CDR3 sequences, with 45% to 70% as singletons. Sequencing input: sorted CD4+, CD8+, or CD8+CD57+ T cells (not recorded which) from PBMCs. The TCR was taken from a human donor with severe aplastic anemia or a healthy control (not recorded which).

The CDR3 region has the DNA TGTGCCAGCAGCCGACCTAGCGGGGGCCTCCACAATGGGCAGTTCTTC. Its protein product is CASSRPSGGLHNGQFF. The chain has TRBV5-1 and TRBJ2-1; the match to TRBD2 covers 10 bases. CDR1 SGHRS and CDR2 YFSETQ come from the germline V gene. This CDR3 comprises 16 residues.